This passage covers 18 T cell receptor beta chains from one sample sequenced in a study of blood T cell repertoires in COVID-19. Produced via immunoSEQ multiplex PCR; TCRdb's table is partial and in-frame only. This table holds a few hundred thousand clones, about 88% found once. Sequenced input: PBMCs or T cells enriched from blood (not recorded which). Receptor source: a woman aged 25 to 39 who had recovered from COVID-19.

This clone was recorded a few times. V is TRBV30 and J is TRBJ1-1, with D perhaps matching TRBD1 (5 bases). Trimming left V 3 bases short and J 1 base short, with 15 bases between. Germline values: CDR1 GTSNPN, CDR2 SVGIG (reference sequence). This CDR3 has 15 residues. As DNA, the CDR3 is TGTGCCTGGAGCCCGGAGGGGTGGAGGAACACTGAAGCTTTCTTT. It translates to CAWSPEGWRNTEAFF.

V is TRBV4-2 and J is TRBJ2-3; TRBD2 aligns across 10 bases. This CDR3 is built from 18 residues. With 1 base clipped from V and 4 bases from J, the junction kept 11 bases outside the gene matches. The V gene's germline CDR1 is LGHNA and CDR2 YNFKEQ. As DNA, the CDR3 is TGTGCCAGCAGCCAAGCCCGTCCGGGACTAGCGAAGGCAGATACGCAGTATTTT. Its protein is CASSQARPGLAKADTQYF.

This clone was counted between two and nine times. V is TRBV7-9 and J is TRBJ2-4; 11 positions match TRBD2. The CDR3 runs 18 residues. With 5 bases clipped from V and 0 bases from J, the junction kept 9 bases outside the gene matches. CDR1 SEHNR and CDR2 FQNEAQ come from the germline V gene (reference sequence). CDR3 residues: CASSPLAGGRGAKNIQYF. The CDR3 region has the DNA TGTGCCAGCAGCCCTCTAGCGGGAGGTCGGGGAGCCAAAAACATTCAGTACTTC.

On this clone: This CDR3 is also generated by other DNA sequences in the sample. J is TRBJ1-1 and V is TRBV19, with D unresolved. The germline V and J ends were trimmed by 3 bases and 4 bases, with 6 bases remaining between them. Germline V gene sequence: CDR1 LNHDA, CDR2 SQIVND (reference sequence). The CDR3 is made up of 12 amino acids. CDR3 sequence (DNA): TGTGCCAGTAGTATTGGAGTCACTGAAGCTTTCTTT. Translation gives CASSIGVTEAFF.

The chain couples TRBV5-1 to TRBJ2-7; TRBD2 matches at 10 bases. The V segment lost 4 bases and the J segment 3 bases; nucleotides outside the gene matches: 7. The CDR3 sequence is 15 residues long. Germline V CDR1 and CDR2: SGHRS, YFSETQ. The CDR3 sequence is CASSVLAGAFYEQYF. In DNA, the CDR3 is TGCGCCAGCAGCGTCCTAGCGGGAGCCTTCTACGAGCAGTACTTC.

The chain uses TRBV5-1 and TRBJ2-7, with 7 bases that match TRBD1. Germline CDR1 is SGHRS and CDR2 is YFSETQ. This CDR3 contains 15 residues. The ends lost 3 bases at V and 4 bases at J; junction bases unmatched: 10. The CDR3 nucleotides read TGCGCCAGCAGCTCTCCGGGACAGAAGGGTTACGAGCAGTACTTC. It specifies CASSSPGQKGYEQYF.

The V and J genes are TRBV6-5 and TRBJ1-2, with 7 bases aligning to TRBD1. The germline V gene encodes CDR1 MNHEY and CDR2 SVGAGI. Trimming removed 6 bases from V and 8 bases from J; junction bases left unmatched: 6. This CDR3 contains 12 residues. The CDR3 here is CASSDRVEGYTF. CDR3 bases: TGTGCCAGCAGCGACAGGGTGGAGGGCTACACCTTC.

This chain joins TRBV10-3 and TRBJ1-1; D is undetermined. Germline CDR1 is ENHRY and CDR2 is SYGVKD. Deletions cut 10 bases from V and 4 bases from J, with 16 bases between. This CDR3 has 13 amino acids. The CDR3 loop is CATNNREGTEAFF. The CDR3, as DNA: TGTGCCACAAATAACAGAGAGGGCACTGAAGCTTTCTTT.

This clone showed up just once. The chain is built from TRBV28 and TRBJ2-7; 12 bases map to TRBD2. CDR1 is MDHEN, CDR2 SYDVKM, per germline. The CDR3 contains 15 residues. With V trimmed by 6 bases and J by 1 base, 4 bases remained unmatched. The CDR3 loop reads CASSTLAGGSYEQYF. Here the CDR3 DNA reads TGTGCCAGCAGCACACTAGCGGGAGGATCCTACGAGCAGTACTTC.

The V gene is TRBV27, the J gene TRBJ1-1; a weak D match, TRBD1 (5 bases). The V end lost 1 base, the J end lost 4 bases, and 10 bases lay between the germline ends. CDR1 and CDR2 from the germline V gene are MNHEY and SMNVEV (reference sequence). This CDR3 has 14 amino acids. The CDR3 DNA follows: TGTGCCAGCAGTTTATGGGGACTTAGCACTGAAGCTTTCTTT. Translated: CASSLWGLSTEAFF.

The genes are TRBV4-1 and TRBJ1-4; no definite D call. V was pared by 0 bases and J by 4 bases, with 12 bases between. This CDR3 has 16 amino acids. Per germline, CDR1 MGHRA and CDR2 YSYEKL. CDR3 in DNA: TGCGCCAGCAGCCAAGAAGGTGGAGTGATTAATGAAAAACTGTTTTTT. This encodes CASSQEGGVINEKLFF.

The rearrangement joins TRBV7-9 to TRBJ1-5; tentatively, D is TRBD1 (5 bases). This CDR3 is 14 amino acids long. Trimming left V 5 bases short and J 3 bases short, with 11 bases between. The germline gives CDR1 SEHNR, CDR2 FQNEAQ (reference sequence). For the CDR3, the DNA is TGTGCCAGCAGCGTGACAGACAACAATCAGCCCCAGCATTTT. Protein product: CASSVTDNNQPQHF. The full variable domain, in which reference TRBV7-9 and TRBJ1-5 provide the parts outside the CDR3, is DTGVSQNPRHKITKRGQNVTFRCDPISEHNRLYWYRQTLGQGPEFLTYFQNEAQLEKSRLLSDRFSAERPKGSFSTLEIQRTEQGDSAMYLCASSVTDNNQPQHFGDGTRLSIL.

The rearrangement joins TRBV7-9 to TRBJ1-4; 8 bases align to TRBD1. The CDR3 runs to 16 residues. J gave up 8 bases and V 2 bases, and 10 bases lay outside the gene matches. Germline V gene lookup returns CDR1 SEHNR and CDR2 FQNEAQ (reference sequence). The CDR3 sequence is CASSLHPSTGVEKLFF. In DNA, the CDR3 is TGTGCCAGCAGCTTACACCCATCGACAGGGGTGGAAAAACTGTTTTTT. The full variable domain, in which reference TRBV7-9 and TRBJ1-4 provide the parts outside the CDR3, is DTGVSQNPRHKITKRGQNVTFRCDPISEHNRLYWYRQTLGQGPEFLTYFQNEAQLEKSRLLSDRFSAERPKGSFSTLEIQRTEQGDSAMYLCASSLHPSTGVEKLFFGSGTQLSVL.

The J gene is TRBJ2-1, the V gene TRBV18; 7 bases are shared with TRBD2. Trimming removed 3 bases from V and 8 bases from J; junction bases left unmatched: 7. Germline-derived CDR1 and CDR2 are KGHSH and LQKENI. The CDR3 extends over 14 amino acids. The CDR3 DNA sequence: TGTGCCAGCTCACCCTCGCGGACTAGTGATGAGCAGTTCTTC. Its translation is CASSPSRTSDEQFF.

CDR3 protein: CASSLVPSTMNTEAFF. In DNA form, the CDR3 reads TGTGCCAGCAGCTTAGTCCCCAGCACTATGAACACTGAAGCTTTCTTT. The rearrangement links TRBV7-3 to TRBJ1-1; D gene ambiguous. V lost 2 bases and J lost 0, with 13 bases in between. Germline lookup yields CDR1 SGHTA and CDR2 FQGTGA. The CDR3 consists of 16 residues.

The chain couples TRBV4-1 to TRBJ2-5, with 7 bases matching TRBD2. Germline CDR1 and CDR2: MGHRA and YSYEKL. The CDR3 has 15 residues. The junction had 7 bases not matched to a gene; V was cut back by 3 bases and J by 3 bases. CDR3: CASSQMGAGKETQYF. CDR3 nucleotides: TGCGCCAGCAGCCAGATGGGAGCGGGGAAAGAGACCCAGTACTTC.

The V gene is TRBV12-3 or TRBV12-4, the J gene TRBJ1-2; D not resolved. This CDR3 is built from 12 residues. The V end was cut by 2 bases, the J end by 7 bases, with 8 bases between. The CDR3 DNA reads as TGTGCCAGCAGTTTAAGCGTGGCTGGCTACACCTTC. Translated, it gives CASSLSVAGYTF.

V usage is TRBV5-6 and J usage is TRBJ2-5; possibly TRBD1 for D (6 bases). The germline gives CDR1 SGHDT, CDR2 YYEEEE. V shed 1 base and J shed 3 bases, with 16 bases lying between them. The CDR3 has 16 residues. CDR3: CASSLRDTLPKETQYF. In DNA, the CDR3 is TGTGCCAGCAGCTTGCGGGACACCCTACCAAAAGAGACCCAGTACTTC.